This entry lists 3 T cell receptor beta chains sequenced from one sample in a study of blood T cell repertoires in COVID-19. Repertoires were generated with immunoSEQ multiplex PCR, while TCRdb's copy carries only in-frame clones and drops some. The top ten hold about 8.1% of the sample, which has 80,000 to 100,000 clones, around 80% seen once. Sample: peripheral blood. Source of these receptors: a man aged 50 to 59 who had recovered from COVID-19.

This chain connects TRBV3-1 (or the pseudogene TRBV3-2) to TRBJ2-5, with TRBD2 matching over 7 bases. Trimming took 4 bases from V and 1 from J; bases not matched to a gene: 3. There are 14 residues in the CDR3. Germline CDR1 and CDR2: LGHDT and YNNKEL (reference sequence). The CDR3 nucleotides read TGTGCCAGCAGCCCCCGGACTAGCCAAGAGACCCAGTACTTC. Protein: CASSPRTSQETQYF.

The CDR3: CASFPQGAVGELFF. The CDR3 region has the DNA TGCGCCAGCTTTCCACAGGGGGCGGTCGGGGAGCTGTTTTTT. The chain recombines TRBV5-1 with TRBJ2-2, with 9 bases aligning to TRBD1. The germline V gene encodes CDR1 SGHRS and CDR2 YFSETQ. After removal of 7 bases from V and 7 bases from J, the junction contained 8 bases not matched to a gene. The CDR3 spans 14 residues.

This rearrangement joins TRBV5-6 to TRBJ2-1; 8 nucleotides match TRBD2. The CDR3 consists of 16 residues. Germline lookup yields CDR1 SGHDT and CDR2 YYEEEE. Unmatched junction bases numbered 11, after V lost 4 bases and J lost 5 bases. CDR3 sequence: CASSRPGLVIDNEQFF. The CDR3 DNA follows: TGTGCCAGCAGCCGTCCGGGACTAGTAATTGACAATGAGCAGTTCTTC.